One sample yielded the 16 T cell receptor beta chains listed below, sequenced in a study of T cell responses to AZD1222 COVID-19 vaccine. The repertoire was sequenced with immunoSEQ multiplex PCR; TCRdb's copy has only in-frame clones and lacks some. The top ten clones hold about 3% of a sample with fewer than 130,000 clones, about 94% of them seen once. The sample here was peripheral blood, taken 28 days after the second AZD1222 dose. These TCRs come from an adult who received the AZD1222 COVID-19 vaccine.

The chain employs TRBV19 and TRBJ1-2, with TRBD1 matching 8 bases. CDR3 size: 13 residues. V lost 7 bases to trimming and J lost 7 bases; unmatched junction nucleotides: 8. Germline-derived CDR1 and CDR2 are LNHDA and SQIVND (reference sequence). CDR3 amino acids: CASTRQGAGGYTF. The CDR3 DNA reads TGTGCCAGTACGCGGCAGGGGGCAGGTGGCTACACCTTC. The full variable domain, its missing parts supplied by reference TRBV19 and TRBJ1-2, is DGGITQSPKYLFRKEGQNVTLSCEQNLNHDAMYWYRQDPGQGLRLIYYSQIVNDFQKGDIAEGYSVSREKKESFPLTVTSAQKNPTAFYLCASTRQGAGGYTFGSGTRLTVV.

The chain couples TRBV15 to TRBJ2-6, with D maybe TRBD1 (6 bases). V lost 2 bases, J lost 0 bases, and 11 bases lay in between. This CDR3 has 17 amino acids. CDR1 and CDR2 (germline): LNHNV, YYDKDF (reference sequence). This chain's CDR3 is CATSRWTAPSGANVLTF. CDR3 DNA: TGTGCCACCAGCAGATGGACAGCCCCCTCTGGGGCCAACGTCCTGACTTTC.

V is TRBV29-1 and J is TRBJ1-2; no definite D call. The V end was cut by 8 bases, the J end by 4 bases, with 17 bases between. Germline V gene data show CDR1 as SQVTM and CDR2 as ANQGSEA. The CDR3 totals 13 residues. The CDR3: CSSVLQSGYGYTF. Here the CDR3 DNA reads TGCAGCTCAGTACTGCAGTCGGGCTATGGCTACACCTTC.

The CDR3 protein is CASSQDRVGAGSNQPQHF. In nucleotides, the CDR3 is TGTGCCAGCAGCCAAGATCGGGTAGGGGCGGGTAGCAATCAGCCCCAGCATTTT. This chain uses TRBV4-2 with TRBJ1-5; a weak D match, TRBD1 (5 bases). The CDR3 loop spans 18 amino acids. Germline V gene sequence: CDR1 LGHNA, CDR2 YNFKEQ. V was shortened by 0 bases and J by 0 bases, with 15 bases between the two germline ends.

The chain recombines TRBV7-2 with TRBJ1-3, with D maybe TRBD1 (5 bases). Germline V gene lookup returns CDR1 SGHTA and CDR2 FQGNSA. V was cut by 4 bases and J by 2 bases, with 9 bases left in between. This CDR3 comprises 14 residues. The CDR3 reads CASSSGPTGNTIYF. The DNA for the CDR3 is TGTGCCAGCAGCTCGGGACCGACTGGAAACACCATATATTTT.

The V and J genes are TRBV6-5 and TRBJ2-1; TRBD2 agrees at 12 bases. The CDR3 consists of 14 residues. Germline-derived CDR1 and CDR2 are MNHEY and SVGAGI. V was pared by 9 bases and J by 2 bases, with 2 bases of the junction left unmatched. The CDR3 coding sequence is TGTGCCAGTTGGACTAGCGGGGCCTACAATGAGCAGTTCTTC. Translated: CASWTSGAYNEQFF.

The rearrangement links TRBV27 to TRBJ1-3; no reliable D call. Trimming stripped 6 bases from V and 1 base from J, with 19 bases between. Per the germline V gene, CDR1 is MNHEY and CDR2 is SMNVEV (reference sequence). The CDR3 consists of 17 residues. The CDR3 nucleotides are TGTGCCAGCAGAGAGTTCCCCCGGACGGAGTCTGGAAACACCATATATTTT. Translated, it gives CASREFPRTESGNTIYF.

V is TRBV18 and J is TRBJ1-6; TRBD1 is a possible D gene (5 bases). V lost 6 bases to trimming and J lost 6 bases, with 15 bases between them. The CDR3 has 15 residues. CDR1 and CDR2 (germline): KGHSH, LQKENI. CDR3 sequence reads: CASSRSWDLNSPLHF. As DNA, the CDR3 is TGTGCCAGCTCTCGCTCCTGGGACCTTAATTCACCCCTCCACTTT.

J is TRBJ1-2 and V is TRBV11-2; 8 positions match TRBD1. V shed 5 bases, J shed 1 base, and the junction held 6 bases outside the gene matches. Germline CDR1 is SGHAT and CDR2 is FQNNGV. CDR3 length: 15 residues. The chain's CDR3 is CASSPMTGVNYGYTF. The CDR3 nucleotides are TGTGCCAGCAGCCCAATGACAGGGGTTAACTATGGCTACACCTTC. Using reference TRBV11-2 and TRBJ1-2 for the parts outside the CDR3, the full variable domain is EAGVAQSPRYKIIEKRQSVAFWCNPISGHATLYWYQQILGQGPKLLIQFQNNGVVDDSQLPKDRFSAERLKGVDSTLKIQPAKLEDSAVYLCASSPMTGVNYGYTFGSGTRLTVV.

The chain has TRBV14 and TRBJ1-4; tentatively, D is TRBD1 (5 bases). The germline V and J ends were trimmed by 7 bases and 8 bases, with 14 bases remaining between them. This CDR3 comprises 13 residues. Germline V gene sequence: CDR1 SGHDN, CDR2 FVKESK. In DNA, the CDR3 is TGTGCCAGCAACCAGCGCGGGGGGGAAAAACTGTTTTTT. This sequence encodes CASNQRGGEKLFF.

The chain recombines TRBV5-6 with TRBJ1-1; the D is unclear. The CDR3 spans 12 residues. Deletions cut 4 bases from V and 0 bases from J, with 4 bases between. CDR1 is SGHDT and CDR2 is YYEEEE in the germline V gene. The CDR3 region is CASSPLNTEAFF. The CDR3 DNA reads TGTGCCAGCAGCCCGTTGAACACTGAAGCTTTCTTT.

This chain's CDR3 is CASSYGTVRSYEQYF. As DNA, the CDR3 is TGTGCCAGCAGCTATGGGACCGTCCGCTCCTACGAGCAGTACTTC. The chain employs TRBV14 and TRBJ2-7; D may correspond to TRBD1 or TRBD2 (5 bases each). This CDR3 contains 15 residues. Germline V gene lookup returns CDR1 SGHDN and CDR2 FVKESK. Trimming left V 5 bases short and J 0 bases short, with 14 bases between.

The rearrangement uses TRBV19 and TRBJ1-1, with 7 bases that match TRBD1. Germline assignment: CDR1 LNHDA and CDR2 SQIVND (reference sequence). With V trimmed by 4 bases and J by 4 bases, 12 bases remained unmatched. The CDR3 contains 16 residues. CDR3: CASSSLSGTEATEAFF. The CDR3 region has the DNA TGTGCCAGTAGTAGCCTATCCGGGACAGAGGCCACTGAAGCTTTCTTT.

The chain employs TRBV4-1 and TRBJ2-7, with 8 bases matching TRBD2. This CDR3 spans 13 amino acids. V dropped 1 base and J dropped 4; count of bases not matched to a gene: 0. Germline V CDR1 and CDR2: MGHRA, YSYEKL. The CDR3 DNA sequence: TGCGCCAGCAGCCAAGGACTAGCGTACGAGCAGTACTTC. The encoded protein is CASSQGLAYEQYF.

This chain connects TRBV19 to TRBJ1-6; D is ambiguous. The V end was cut by 8 bases, the J end by 7 bases, with 21 bases between. From germline, CDR1 is LNHDA and CDR2 SQIVND (reference sequence). The CDR3 has 16 amino acids. Here the CDR3 DNA reads TGTGCCAGTTCGTCGTCAACCGGAATCTCAAATTCACCCCTCCACTTT. It specifies CASSSSTGISNSPLHF.

J is TRBJ1-2 and V is TRBV27; D may be TRBD1 (5 bases). The CDR3 is 16 amino acids. The V end lost 3 bases, the J end lost 2 bases, and 16 bases lay between the germline ends. CDR1 and CDR2 from the germline V gene are MNHEY and SMNVEV (reference sequence). CDR3 in amino acids: CASSFGGWDLNYGYTF. The DNA of the CDR3 is TGTGCCAGCAGTTTCGGGGGATGGGACCTGAACTATGGCTACACCTTC.